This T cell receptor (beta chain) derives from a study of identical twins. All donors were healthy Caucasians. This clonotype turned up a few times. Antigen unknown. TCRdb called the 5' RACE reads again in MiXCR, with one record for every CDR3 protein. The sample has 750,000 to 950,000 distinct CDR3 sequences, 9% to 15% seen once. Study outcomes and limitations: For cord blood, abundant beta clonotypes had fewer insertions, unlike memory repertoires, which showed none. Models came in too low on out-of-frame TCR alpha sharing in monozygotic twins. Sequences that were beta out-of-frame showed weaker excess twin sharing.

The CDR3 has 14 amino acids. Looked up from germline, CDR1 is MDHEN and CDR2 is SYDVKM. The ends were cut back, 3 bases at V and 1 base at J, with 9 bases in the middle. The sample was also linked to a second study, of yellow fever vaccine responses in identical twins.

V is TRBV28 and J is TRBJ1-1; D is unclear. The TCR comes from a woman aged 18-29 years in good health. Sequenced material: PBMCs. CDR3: CASSLYSGNTEAFF. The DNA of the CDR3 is TGTGCCAGCAGTTTGTATTCGGGGAACACTGAAGCTTTCTTT. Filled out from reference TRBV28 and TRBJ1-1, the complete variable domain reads DVKVTQSSRYLVKRTGEKVFLECVQDMDHENMFWYRQDPGLGLRLIYFSYDVKMKEKGDIPEGYSVSREKKERFSLILESASTNQTSMYLCASSLYSGNTEAFFGQGTRLTVV.